A single sample gave rise to the 31 T cell receptor beta chains below, sequenced in a study of blood T cell repertoires in COVID-19. Some clones are missing from TCRdb's copy, which holds only in-frame ones; the method was immunoSEQ multiplex PCR. The sample lists 350,000 to 450,000 clones; 89% were seen once. The sequenced sample was peripheral blood. These receptors all stem from a man aged 35 to 55 with acute or convalescent COVID-19.

This clone was counted once. The gene calls are TRBV19 and TRBJ2-7, with 10 bases aligning to TRBD1. The junction had 6 bases not matched to a gene; V was cut back by 10 bases and J by 6 bases. The CDR3 loop spans 12 amino acids. Germline V CDR1 and CDR2: LNHDA, SQIVND (reference sequence). CDR3 region: CAISTGGGEQYF. CDR3 nucleotide sequence: TGTGCCATTTCGACAGGGGGCGGCGAGCAGTACTTC.

The chain uses TRBV4-1 and TRBJ2-7, with a weak D call TRBD1 (7 bases). The CDR3 consists of 16 residues. Germline CDR1 is MGHRA and CDR2 is YSYEKL. V was cut by 5 bases and J by 2 bases, with 19 bases left in between. The CDR3: CASSNRPRDRAYEQYF. CDR3 nucleotide sequence: TGCGCCAGCAGCAACCGTCCGCGGGACAGAGCCTACGAGCAGTACTTC.

The chain combines TRBV5-4 with TRBJ1-2; the D gene is possibly TRBD1 (5 bases). This CDR3 has 17 residues. Trimming stripped 7 bases from V and 2 bases from J, with 24 bases between. The germline gives CDR1 SGHNT, CDR2 YYREEE (reference sequence). The CDR3 here is CASSGYTGGFVNYGYTF. The CDR3 nucleotides are TGTGCCAGCTCCGGCTATACCGGGGGGTTCGTCAACTATGGCTACACCTTC.

CDR3 residues: CASSVARQGTNSPLHF. The CDR3 region has the DNA TGTGCCAGCAGCGTAGCTCGGCAGGGGACCAATTCACCCCTCCACTTT. The V gene is TRBV9, the J gene TRBJ1-6, with D possibly matching TRBD1 (6 bases). CDR3 length: 16 amino acids. V lost 0 bases and J 7 bases, leaving 14 bases between the germline ends. Per the germline V gene, CDR1 is SGDLS and CDR2 is YYNGEE.

The rearrangement uses TRBV27 and TRBJ1-5, with D maybe TRBD1 (5 bases). Looked up from germline, CDR1 is MNHEY and CDR2 is SMNVEV (reference sequence). The length of the CDR3 is 15 residues. V was cut by 5 bases and J by 1 base, with 12 bases left in between. CDR3 in DNA: TGTGCCAGCAGTGGGCTAGGGGCGAGCAATCAGCCCCAGCATTTT. The encoded protein is CASSGLGASNQPQHF.

This sequence joins TRBV28 and TRBJ1-4; D perhaps matches TRBD1 (6 bases). CDR3 size: 15 residues. Trimming took off 5 bases at V and 7 bases at J, with 17 bases between the two ends. Germline loops: CDR1 MDHEN, CDR2 SYDVKM. The chain's CDR3 is CASSPFTGTTEKLFF. The DNA of the CDR3 is TGTGCCAGCAGTCCGTTCACAGGGACGACTGAAAAACTGTTTTTT.

This sequence joins TRBV3-1 (or the pseudogene TRBV3-2) and TRBJ1-6, with D uncertain. Trimming pared 1 base from V and 3 bases from J, leaving 10 bases between. The V gene's germline CDR1 is LGHDT and CDR2 YNNKEL (reference sequence). The CDR3 is 16 amino acids. The CDR3 coding sequence is TGTGCCAGCAGCCAAGTGCCGGGGTTCTATAATTCACCCCTCCACTTT. Its translation: CASSQVPGFYNSPLHF.

This clone came up a few times. V gene TRBV9 combines with J gene TRBJ2-7, with D maybe TRBD1 (6 bases). Per germline, CDR1 SGDLS and CDR2 YYNGEE. This CDR3 region has 16 residues. V was clipped by 4 bases and J by 2 bases, with 19 bases between them. The CDR3 sequence is CASSPERGRGAYEQYF. Written as DNA, the CDR3 is TGTGCCAGCAGCCCCGAGAGGGGCAGGGGAGCCTACGAGCAGTACTTC.

V usage is TRBV4-2 and J usage is TRBJ1-4; perhaps TRBD1 as D (6 bases). Germline loops: CDR1 LGHNA, CDR2 YNFKEQ. Trimming took off 0 bases at V and 0 bases at J, with 11 bases between the two ends. The CDR3 runs 17 residues. As DNA, the CDR3 is TGTGCCAGCAGCCAAGATTTATCAGGGGCAACTAATGAAAAACTGTTTTTT. Translated, it gives CASSQDLSGATNEKLFF.

The chain carries TRBV28 and TRBJ2-3; 8 bases map to TRBD2. Germline-derived CDR1 and CDR2 are MDHEN and SYDVKM. V lost 2 bases to trimming and J lost 3 bases; unmatched junction nucleotides: 10. The CDR3 contains 17 residues. The CDR3 region is CASSLALMAGGTDTQYF. In DNA, the CDR3 is TGTGCCAGCAGTTTAGCCCTTATGGCGGGAGGAACAGATACGCAGTATTTT.

This chain uses TRBV18 with TRBJ1-1; the match to TRBD1 covers 7 bases. Germline trimming cut 4 bases from V and 4 bases from J; bases unmatched to any gene: 9. Germline V gives CDR1 KGHSH, CDR2 LQKENI. This CDR3 contains 15 residues. The CDR3 DNA sequence: TGTGCCAGCTCACGGACCAGAGACAGGGTCACTGAAGCTTTCTTT. Its protein is CASSRTRDRVTEAFF.

The J gene is TRBJ1-5, the V gene TRBV3-1 (or the pseudogene TRBV3-2), with 12 bases matching TRBD1. The germline CDR1 and CDR2 sequences are LGHDT and YNNKEL (reference sequence). The junction had 7 bases not matched to a gene; V was cut back by 5 bases and J by 5 bases. The CDR3 runs 16 residues. Written as DNA, the CDR3 is TGTGCCAGCAGCAACGGGGACAGGGGGCTCTATCAGCCCCAGCATTTT. Amino acids: CASSNGDRGLYQPQHF.

V is TRBV5-4 and J is TRBJ1-1; D not resolved. Germline assignment: CDR1 SGHNT and CDR2 YYREEE (reference sequence). There are 14 residues in the CDR3. V was pared by 4 bases and J by 2 bases, with 12 bases between. CDR3 loop: CASSQTRINTEAFF. In nucleotides, the CDR3 is TGTGCCAGCAGCCAGACACGGATCAACACTGAAGCTTTCTTT.

The rearrangement uses TRBV4-2 and TRBJ2-1; 7 positions agree with TRBD2. The CDR3 length is 17 residues. The V and J ends lost 4 bases and 6 bases, in that order; junction bases with no gene match: 15. Germline V gene data show CDR1 as LGHNA and CDR2 as YNFKEQ. CDR3 coding DNA: TGTGCCAGCAGCCGAAGAAGATATACTAGCGTGGGCAATGAGCAGTTCTTC. This gives the protein CASSRRRYTSVGNEQFF.

The rearrangement uses TRBV7-6 and TRBJ1-1; 8 nucleotides agree with TRBD1. The germline CDR1 and CDR2 sequences are SGHVS and FNYEAQ. With V trimmed by 4 bases and J by 5 bases, 9 bases remained unmatched. The CDR3 contains 15 residues. Here the CDR3 reads CASSSPGGEWTEAFF. The CDR3 bases are TGTGCCAGCAGCTCGCCAGGGGGCGAATGGACTGAAGCTTTCTTT. Full variable domain (missing parts from reference TRBV7-6 and TRBJ1-1): GAGVSQSPRYKVTKRGQDVALRCDPISGHVSLYWYRQALGQGPEFLTYFNYEAQQDKSGLPNDRFSAERPEGSISTLTIQRTEQRDSAMYRCASSSPGGEWTEAFFGQGTRLTVV.

The chain recombines TRBV7-9 with TRBJ2-1; perhaps TRBD1 as D (6 bases). V was cut by 8 bases and J by 0 bases, with 14 bases left in between. This CDR3 spans 15 amino acids. CDR1 and CDR2 from the germline V gene are SEHNR and FQNEAQ (reference sequence). DNA for the CDR3: TGTGCCAGCCCAACCGGGACACACTCCTACAATGAGCAGTTCTTC. Translating it yields CASPTGTHSYNEQFF.

The V and J genes are TRBV5-8 and TRBJ1-5; 7 nucleotides match TRBD1. Germline assignment: CDR1 SGHTS and CDR2 YDEGEE. J was trimmed by 2 bases and V by 2 bases; bases with no gene match: 4. The CDR3 has 15 amino acids. CDR3 sequence (DNA): TGTGCCAGCAGCTTTAGAGGGACAGGCAATCAGCCCCAGCATTTT. It specifies CASSFRGTGNQPQHF.

The V gene is TRBV7-2, the J gene TRBJ1-5; TRBD1 matches at 9 bases. Per the germline V gene, CDR1 is SGHTA and CDR2 is FQGNSA. Trimming cost V 5 bases and J 5 bases; bases outside gene matches: 13. The CDR3 spans 17 residues. The CDR3 sequence is CASSLTPPGQGYQPQHF. CDR3 DNA: TGTGCCAGCAGCCTAACCCCCCCGGGACAGGGTTATCAGCCCCAGCATTTT.

J is TRBJ2-3 and V is TRBV28, with TRBD1 matching 7 bases. The CDR3 sequence is 17 residues long. Germline values: CDR1 MDHEN, CDR2 SYDVKM. V dropped 5 bases and J dropped 2; count of bases not matched to a gene: 13. The CDR3 here is CASSQPPGQRYTDTQYF. The CDR3 DNA sequence: TGTGCCAGCAGTCAACCACCGGGACAGAGATACACAGATACGCAGTATTTT.

J is TRBJ2-1 and V is TRBV5-5; 7 positions match TRBD2. The CDR3 has 15 residues. Trimming removed 2 bases from V and 0 bases from J; junction bases left unmatched: 2. The germline CDR1 and CDR2 sequences are SGHKS and YYEKEE (reference sequence). The CDR3 nucleotides are TGTGCCAGCAGCTTACTAGCGCACTCCTACAATGAGCAGTTCTTC. This codes for CASSLLAHSYNEQFF.

The chain links TRBV18 to TRBJ1-2; 9 bases are a match to TRBD1. CDR3 length: 15 residues. Germline trimming cut 4 bases from V and 2 bases from J; bases unmatched to any gene: 5. The germline V gene encodes CDR1 KGHSH and CDR2 LQKENI. CDR3 sequence: CASSLRTGANYGYTF. CDR3 DNA sequence: TGTGCCAGCTCACTTAGGACAGGGGCGAACTATGGCTACACCTTC.

The chain couples TRBV9 to TRBJ2-3; D is unclear. Per germline, CDR1 SGDLS and CDR2 YYNGEE. V was clipped by 2 bases and J by 9 bases, with 13 bases between them. The CDR3 spans 13 residues. The CDR3 DNA follows: TGTGCCAGCAGCGTGACTGGGTCCCCCACGCAGTATTTT. Protein sequence: CASSVTGSPTQYF.

The V call is TRBV4-1, the J call TRBJ2-1; weak D call: TRBD2 (6 bases). Germline V gene sequence: CDR1 MGHRA, CDR2 YSYEKL. The CDR3 length is 16 residues. V lost 2 bases and J 5 bases, leaving 16 bases between the germline ends. CDR3 region: CASSQPLAFGDNEQFF. The CDR3 DNA reads as TGCGCCAGCAGCCAACCACTAGCTTTTGGGGACAATGAGCAGTTCTTC.

V and J are TRBV12-3 or TRBV12-4 and TRBJ1-6, with no clear D. The ends were cut back, 7 bases at V and 7 bases at J, with 11 bases in the middle. CDR3 length equals 13 residues. This chain's CDR3 is CASTPDGNSPLHF. Written as DNA, the CDR3 is TGTGCCAGCACCCCAGACGGGAATTCACCCCTCCACTTT.

This clone came up once. The J gene is TRBJ1-1, the V gene TRBV5-5; 7 bases are a match to TRBD1. CDR1 and CDR2 (germline): SGHKS, YYEKEE (reference sequence). The CDR3 consists of 14 residues. V dropped 1 base and J dropped 5; count of bases not matched to a gene: 5. CDR3: CASSLSGGLTEAFF. The CDR3 coding sequence is TGTGCCAGCAGCTTGTCAGGGGGGTTAACTGAAGCTTTCTTT.

Only one count was recorded for this clone. CDR3 loop: CASSRIEGAGEQYF. The CDR3 region has the DNA TGTGCCAGCAGCCGAATCGAGGGGGCGGGAGAGCAGTACTTC. The rearrangement links TRBV9 to TRBJ2-7, with D possibly being TRBD1 (7 bases). The CDR3 contains 14 residues. V lost 4 bases and J lost 7, with 18 bases in between. Germline V gene sequence: CDR1 SGDLS, CDR2 YYNGEE.

In this sample, this clone turned up once. The genes are TRBV3-1 (or the pseudogene TRBV3-2) and TRBJ2-5; no clear D gene. Trimming shortened V by 0 bases and J by 4 bases, and 9 bases separated the two germline ends. The CDR3 covers 14 residues. From germline, CDR1 is LGHDT and CDR2 YNNKEL (reference sequence). The CDR3 spells CASSQDVARETQYF. Here the CDR3 DNA reads TGTGCCAGCAGCCAAGATGTGGCCAGAGAGACCCAGTACTTC.

This sequence joins TRBV12-3 or TRBV12-4 and TRBJ1-5, with D maybe TRBD1 (6 bases). The V and J ends lost 6 bases and 4 bases respectively, with 10 bases between them. This CDR3 is 13 amino acids long. CDR3 bases: TGTGCCAGCAGCCCAGGGGATAATCAGCCCCAGCATTTT. It yields the protein CASSPGDNQPQHF.

The chain recombines TRBV5-4 with TRBJ2-3, with TRBD2 matching 7 bases. Germline CDR1 and CDR2: SGHNT and YYREEE (reference sequence). V lost 0 bases, J lost 4 bases, and 2 bases stayed unmatched. The CDR3 totals 14 residues. This chain's CDR3 is CASSLGRESDTQYF. CDR3 nucleotides: TGTGCCAGCAGCTTGGGGCGGGAGTCAGATACGCAGTATTTT.

The chain has TRBV28 and TRBJ1-5, with no clear D. Deletions cut 5 bases from V and 2 bases from J, with 13 bases between. CDR1 is MDHEN, CDR2 SYDVKM, per germline. CDR3 length equals 15 residues. The DNA for the CDR3 is TGTGCCAGCAGTCCCCCGGCGGGCCGCAATCAGCCCCAGCATTTT. Its translation: CASSPPAGRNQPQHF.

The J gene is TRBJ1-2, the V gene TRBV11-2; unclear D gene. V was trimmed by 5 bases and J by 6 bases, leaving 16 bases between them. This CDR3 is built from 14 residues. Per the germline V gene, CDR1 is SGHAT and CDR2 is FQNNGV. CDR3 nucleotide sequence: TGTGCCAGCAGCCCCCCACCGGCGGGGAATGGCTACACCTTC. Its translation is CASSPPPAGNGYTF. The whole variable domain, filled in from reference TRBV11-2 and TRBJ1-2, reads EAGVAQSPRYKIIEKRQSVAFWCNPISGHATLYWYQQILGQGPKLLIQFQNNGVVDDSQLPKDRFSAERLKGVDSTLKIQPAKLEDSAVYLCASSPPPAGNGYTFGSGTRLTVV.